This T cell receptor beta chain originates from a study of T-cell reconstitution after alpha-beta-depleted transplantation in children. This clonotype was observed a few times. V was shortened by 0 bases and J by 3 bases, with 0 bases between the two germline ends. This CDR3 comprises 11 residues. Germline CDR1 DFQATT, CDR2 SNEGSKA (reference sequence). Researchers prepared the TCRbeta library using unique molecular identifiers, the study reports. Each CDR3 protein gets one entry after TCRdb re-called the PCR reads with MiXCR. The sample has about 610,000 distinct CDR3 sequences, under 12% seen once. The starting material was PBMCs from the stem cell graft donor, obtained from the stem cell graft. The chain has TRBV20-1 and TRBJ1-5, with D hard to call. This clonotype was sampled from a human donor who donated a stem cell graft to a child with acute myeloid leukemia. The DNA for the CDR3 is TGCAGTGCTAGAGACAATCAGCCCCAGCATTTT. Its translation: CSARDNQPQHF.